This T cell receptor beta chain came from a study of T cell repertoires in cytomegalovirus infection. Per the germline V gene, CDR1 is SGHTA and CDR2 is FQGNSA. V dropped 5 bases and J dropped 14 bases, with 21 bases sitting between them. The CDR3 is made up of 13 amino acids. This clonotype was counted ten times or more. Its antigen is unknown. TCRdb re-analysed the reads in MiXCR, keeping a single row per CDR3 protein. The sample contains just under 500,000 distinct CDR3 sequences, 33% of which appear only once. This clonotype originated in a human donor in good health (CMV status not recorded). Some clones in this sample may be carry-over from other donors' samples. The chain recombines TRBV7-2 with TRBJ1-1, with a tentative D call TRBD1 (5 bases). The sample in question was cultured PBMCs, obtained from culture after CMV antigen stimulation. The CDR3 nucleotides read TGTGCCAGCAGCAACATGGGGGGGAGGGGTGTGTTCTTT. It specifies CASSNMGGRGVFF.